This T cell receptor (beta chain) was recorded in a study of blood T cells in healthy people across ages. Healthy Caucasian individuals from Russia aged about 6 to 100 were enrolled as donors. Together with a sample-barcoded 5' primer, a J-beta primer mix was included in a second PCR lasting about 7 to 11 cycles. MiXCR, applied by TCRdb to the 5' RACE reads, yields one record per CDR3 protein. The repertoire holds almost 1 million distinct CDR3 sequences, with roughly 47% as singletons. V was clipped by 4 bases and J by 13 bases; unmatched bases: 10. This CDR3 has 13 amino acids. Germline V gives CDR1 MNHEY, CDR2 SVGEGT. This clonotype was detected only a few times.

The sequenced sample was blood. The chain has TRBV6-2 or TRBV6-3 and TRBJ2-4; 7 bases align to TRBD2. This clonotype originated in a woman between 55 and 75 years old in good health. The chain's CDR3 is CASSSRLAGEQYF. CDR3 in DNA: TGTGCCAGCAGTTCGAGACTAGCTGGGGAGCAGTACTTC.